Detailed here is one T cell receptor (beta chain). The tumor samples were collected prior to definitive surgery or chemotherapy. These data belong to a study of high-grade serous ovarian cancer treatment subgroups. The repertoire was sequenced with immunoSEQ multiplex PCR; TCRdb's copy has only in-frame clones and lacks some. The table includes approximately 40,000 clones, roughly three quarters detected once. Germline V CDR1 and CDR2: SGDLS, YYNGEE. The CDR3 is 15 amino acids. V was trimmed by 3 bases and J by 3 bases, leaving 16 bases between them. The chain carries TRBV9 and TRBJ2-7, with D possibly TRBD2 on 5 matching bases. Material for sequencing was tumor tissue. The origin of this receptor is a human donor with high-grade serous ovarian cancer. CDR3 nucleotides: TGTGCCAGCAGCGCCTCAACTGGCCGGGGCTACGAGCAGTACTTC. Residues: CASSASTGRGYEQYF.